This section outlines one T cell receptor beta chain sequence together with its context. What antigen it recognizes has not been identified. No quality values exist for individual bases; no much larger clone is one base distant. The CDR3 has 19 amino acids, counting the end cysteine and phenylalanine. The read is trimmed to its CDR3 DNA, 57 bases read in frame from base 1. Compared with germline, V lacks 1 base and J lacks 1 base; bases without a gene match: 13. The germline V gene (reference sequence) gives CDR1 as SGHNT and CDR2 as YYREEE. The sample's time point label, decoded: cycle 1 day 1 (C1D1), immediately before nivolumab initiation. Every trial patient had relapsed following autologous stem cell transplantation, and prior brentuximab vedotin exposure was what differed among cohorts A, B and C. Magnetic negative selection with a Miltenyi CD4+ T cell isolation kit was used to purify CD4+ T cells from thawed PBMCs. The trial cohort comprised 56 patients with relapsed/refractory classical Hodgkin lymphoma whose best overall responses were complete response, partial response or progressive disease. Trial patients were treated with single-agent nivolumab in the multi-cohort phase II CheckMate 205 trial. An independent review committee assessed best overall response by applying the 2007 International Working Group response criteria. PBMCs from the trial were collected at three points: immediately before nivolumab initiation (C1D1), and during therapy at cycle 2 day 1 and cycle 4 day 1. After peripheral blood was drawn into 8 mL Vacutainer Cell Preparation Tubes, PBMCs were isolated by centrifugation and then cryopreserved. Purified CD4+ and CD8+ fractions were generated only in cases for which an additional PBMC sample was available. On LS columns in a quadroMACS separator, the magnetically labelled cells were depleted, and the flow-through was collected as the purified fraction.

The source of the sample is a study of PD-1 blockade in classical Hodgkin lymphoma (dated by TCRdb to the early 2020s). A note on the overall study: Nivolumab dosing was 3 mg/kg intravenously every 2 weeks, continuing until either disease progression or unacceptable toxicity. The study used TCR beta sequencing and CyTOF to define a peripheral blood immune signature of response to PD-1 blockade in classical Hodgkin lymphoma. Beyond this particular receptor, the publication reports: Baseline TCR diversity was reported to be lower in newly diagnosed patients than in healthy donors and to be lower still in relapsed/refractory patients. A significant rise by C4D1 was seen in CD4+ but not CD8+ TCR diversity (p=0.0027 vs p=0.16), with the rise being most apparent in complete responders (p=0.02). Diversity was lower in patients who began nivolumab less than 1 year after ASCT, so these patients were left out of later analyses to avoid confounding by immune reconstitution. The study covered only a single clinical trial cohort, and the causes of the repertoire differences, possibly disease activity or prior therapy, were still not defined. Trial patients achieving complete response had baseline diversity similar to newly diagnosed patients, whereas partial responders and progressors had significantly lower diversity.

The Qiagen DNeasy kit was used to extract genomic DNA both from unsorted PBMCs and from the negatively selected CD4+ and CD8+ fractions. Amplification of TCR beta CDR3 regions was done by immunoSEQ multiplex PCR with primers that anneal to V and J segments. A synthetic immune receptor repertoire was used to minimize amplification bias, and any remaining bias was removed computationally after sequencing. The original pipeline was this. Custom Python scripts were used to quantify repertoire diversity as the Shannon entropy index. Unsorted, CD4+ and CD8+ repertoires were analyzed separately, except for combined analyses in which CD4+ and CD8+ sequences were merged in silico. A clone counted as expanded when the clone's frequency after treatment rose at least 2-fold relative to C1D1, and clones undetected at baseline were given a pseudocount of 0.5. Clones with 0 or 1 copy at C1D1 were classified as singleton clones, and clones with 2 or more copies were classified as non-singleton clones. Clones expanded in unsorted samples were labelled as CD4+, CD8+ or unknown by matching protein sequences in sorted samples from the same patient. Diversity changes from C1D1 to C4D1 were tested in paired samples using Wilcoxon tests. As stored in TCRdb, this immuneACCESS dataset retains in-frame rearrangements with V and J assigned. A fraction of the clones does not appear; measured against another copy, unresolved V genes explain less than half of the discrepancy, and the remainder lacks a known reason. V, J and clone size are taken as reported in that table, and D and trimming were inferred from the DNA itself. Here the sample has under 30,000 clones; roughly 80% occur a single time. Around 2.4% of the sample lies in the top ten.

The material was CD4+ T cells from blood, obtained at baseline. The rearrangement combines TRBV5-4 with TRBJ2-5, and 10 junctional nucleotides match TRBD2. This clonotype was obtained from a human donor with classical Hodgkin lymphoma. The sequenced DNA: TGTGCCAGCAGCTTGAGGACTAGCGGAACTTTCAACTTCCAAGAGACCCAGTACTTC. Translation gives CASSLRTSGTFNFQETQYF.